This T cell receptor beta chain is from a study of cytomegalovirus exposure and HLA in healthy donors. Amplification used 60 Vbeta primers and 13 Jbeta primers. The table came from immunoSEQ multiplex PCR; TCRdb's copy has only in-frame clones and leaves some out. This table has around 120,000 clones, 55% to 75% appearing once. Sequenced: PBMCs. This sequence was found in a woman aged 40 to 55 in good health and CMV-seropositive.

CDR3 DNA: TGTGCCAGCAGCAACCGGGACAGGGGTAACAATGAGCAGTTCTTC. Protein: CASSNRDRGNNEQFF. V and J are TRBV2 and TRBJ2-1; 10 nucleotides align to TRBD1. Germline V lookup: CDR1 SNHLY, CDR2 FYNNEI. CDR3 size: 15 residues. Germline trimming cut 6 bases from V and 5 bases from J; bases unmatched to any gene: 7.